This is a list of T cell receptor beta chains from one sample in a study of sequential checkpoint blockade in melanoma. The data were produced by immunoSEQ multiplex PCR, yet TCRdb's version contains in-frame clones alone and is incomplete. There are roughly 17,000 clones in the sample; 70% occur only once, and over 10% lies in the top ten. The sequences come from CD8+ T cells sorted from blood (inferred from file names), collected from a patient given nivolumab and ipilimumab in sequence. The receptors stem from a human donor with melanoma. The CDR3 runs from the conserved cysteine through the conserved F or W. A D gene is named only where the DNA matches it firmly. Part of the rows lack a size; the others show once, few, many or a class for expanded clones.

j_gene: TRBJ1-5
v_gene: TRBV25-1
len: 16
d_gene: TRBD1
abundance: .
CDR3aa: CASSGQGSFSNQPQHF
CDR3nt: TGTGCCAGCAGTGGACAGGGCTCCTTTAGCAATCAGCCCCAGCATTTT

j_gene: TRBJ2-1
v_gene: TRBV29-1
len: 14
d_gene: TRBD2
abundance: .
CDR3aa: CSVEASGTYNEQFF
CDR3nt: TGCAGCGTTGAGGCTAGCGGGACCTACAATGAGCAGTTCTTC

j_gene: TRBJ1-5
v_gene: TRBV9
len: 14
d_gene: TRBD1
abundance: .
CDR3aa: CASSAGTGHQPQHF
CDR3nt: TGTGCCAGCAGCGCGGGGACAGGTCATCAGCCCCAGCATTTT

j_gene: TRBJ2-7
v_gene: TRBV6-6
len: 12
d_gene: TRBD1
abundance: few
CDR3aa: CASTTQGDEQYF
CDR3nt: TGTGCCAGCACCACTCAGGGGGACGAGCAGTACTTC

j_gene: TRBJ1-5
v_gene: TRBV4-2
len: 21
d_gene: .
abundance: .
CDR3aa: CASSQKSWETGTMIACQPQHF
CDR3nt: TGTGCCAGCAGCCAAAAATCGTGGGAAACCGGGACAATGATCGCCTGTCAGCCCCAGCATTTT

j_gene: TRBJ1-2
v_gene: TRBV4-1
len: 15
d_gene: TRBD1
abundance: .
CDR3aa: CASSQDRQGANGYTF
CDR3nt: TGCGCCAGCAGCCAGGACAGACAGGGGGCGAATGGCTACACCTTC

j_gene: TRBJ2-7
v_gene: TRBV28
len: 14
d_gene: TRBD1
abundance: .
CDR3aa: CASRDREAAYEQYF
CDR3nt: TGTGCCAGCAGGGACAGGGAGGCTGCCTACGAGCAGTACTTC

j_gene: TRBJ2-7
v_gene: TRBV11-3
len: 16
d_gene: .
abundance: .
CDR3aa: CASSLESRDGSYEQYF
CDR3nt: TGTGCCAGCAGCTTAGAGTCCCGGGACGGGAGCTACGAGCAGTACTTC

j_gene: TRBJ1-6
v_gene: TRBV5-4
len: 15
d_gene: TRBD1
abundance: few
CDR3aa: CASSFRDRGNSPLHF
CDR3nt: TGTGCCAGCAGCTTTCGAGACAGGGGAAATTCACCCCTCCACTTT

j_gene: TRBJ2-7
v_gene: TRBV5-1
len: 13
d_gene: .
abundance: .
CDR3aa: CASSLFGTYEQYF
CDR3nt: TGCGCCAGCAGCTTGTTCGGGACCTACGAGCAGTACTTC

j_gene: TRBJ2-4
v_gene: TRBV29-1
len: 18
d_gene: TRBD2
abundance: .
CDR3aa: CSVDGLAGGKLAKNIQYF
CDR3nt: TGCAGCGTTGATGGACTAGCGGGGGGTAAACTAGCCAAAAACATTCAGTACTTC

j_gene: TRBJ2-7
v_gene: TRBV27
len: 15
d_gene: TRBD2
abundance: .
CDR3aa: CASSLFAGGDWEQYF
CDR3nt: TGTGCCAGCAGTTTATTCGCGGGAGGGGACTGGGAGCAGTACTTC

j_gene: TRBJ1-2
v_gene: TRBV5-4
len: 14
d_gene: .
abundance: .
CDR3aa: CASSFSGGANGYTF
CDR3nt: TGTGCCAGCAGCTTCTCGGGGGGCGCGAATGGCTACACCTTC

j_gene: TRBJ1-6
v_gene: TRBV4-1
len: 13
d_gene: .
abundance: .
CDR3aa: CASSQGLLGDFYF
CDR3nt: TGCGCCAGCAGCCAGGGGCTCTTGGGGGACTTCTACTTT

j_gene: TRBJ2-1
v_gene: TRBV9
len: 16
d_gene: TRBD2
abundance: few
CDR3aa: CASSPPGLAGYNEQFF
CDR3nt: TGTGCCAGCAGCCCCCCAGGACTAGCGGGTTACAATGAGCAGTTCTTC

j_gene: TRBJ1-1
v_gene: TRBV7-6
len: 14
d_gene: .
abundance: .
CDR3aa: CASSATGRPGEAFF
CDR3nt: TGTGCCAGCAGCGCTACTGGCAGGCCAGGAGAAGCTTTCTTT

j_gene: TRBJ2-7
v_gene: TRBV6-5
len: 15
d_gene: TRBD2
abundance: .
CDR3aa: CASSYSAGEAYEQYF
CDR3nt: TGTGCCAGCAGTTACTCGGCGGGAGAGGCCTACGAGCAGTACTTC

j_gene: TRBJ1-2
v_gene: TRBV19
len: 13
d_gene: TRBD1
abundance: .
CDR3aa: CASSMGQNYGYTF
CDR3nt: TGTGCCAGTAGTATGGGACAGAACTATGGCTACACCTTC

j_gene: TRBJ2-1
v_gene: TRBV6-5
len: 16
d_gene: .
abundance: .
CDR3aa: CASSYGGASSYNEQFF
CDR3nt: TGTGCCAGCAGTTACGGAGGGGCGAGCTCCTACAATGAGCAGTTCTTC

j_gene: TRBJ2-7
v_gene: TRBV5-4
len: 14
d_gene: .
abundance: .
CDR3aa: CASSLNRRVDEQYF
CDR3nt: TGTGCCAGCAGCTTAAACAGGCGAGTCGACGAGCAGTACTTC

j_gene: TRBJ2-1
v_gene: TRBV2
len: 15
d_gene: .
abundance: .
CDR3aa: CASSETGSGLNEQFF
CDR3nt: TGTGCCAGCAGTGAAACAGGGTCAGGCCTCAATGAGCAGTTCTTC

j_gene: TRBJ1-5
v_gene: TRBV19
len: 17
d_gene: .
abundance: .
CDR3aa: CASSEETGVYSNQPQHF
CDR3nt: TGTGCCAGTAGTGAAGAGACAGGCGTCTATAGCAATCAGCCCCAGCATTTT

j_gene: TRBJ1-2
v_gene: TRBV10-3
len: 15
d_gene: TRBD1
abundance: .
CDR3aa: CAITTGTGVDYGYTF
CDR3nt: TGTGCCATCACTACGGGGACAGGGGTCGACTATGGCTACACCTTC

j_gene: TRBJ1-1
v_gene: TRBV4-3
len: 14
d_gene: .
abundance: .
CDR3aa: CASSQVEGSTEAFF
CDR3nt: TGCGCCAGCAGCCAAGTAGAGGGCTCCACTGAAGCTTTCTTT

j_gene: TRBJ2-3
v_gene: TRBV7-2
len: 17
d_gene: TRBD2
abundance: few
CDR3aa: CASSLELAGTLTDTQYF
CDR3nt: TGTGCCAGCAGCTTGGAACTAGCGGGGACCCTCACAGATACGCAGTATTTT

j_gene: TRBJ2-3
v_gene: TRBV7-3
len: 16
d_gene: TRBD2
abundance: .
CDR3aa: CASSPTSGGPPDTQYF
CDR3nt: TGTGCCAGCAGCCCGACTAGCGGGGGACCGCCAGATACGCAGTATTTT

j_gene: TRBJ2-5
v_gene: TRBV14
len: 17
d_gene: .
abundance: few
CDR3aa: CASSRYGVGGFRETQYF
CDR3nt: TGTGCCAGCAGCCGGTACGGTGTGGGAGGATTTCGGGAGACCCAGTACTTC

j_gene: TRBJ2-5
v_gene: TRBV7-9
len: 14
d_gene: .
abundance: .
CDR3aa: CASSLTRMNETQYF
CDR3nt: TGTGCCAGCAGCTTAACTAGAATGAACGAGACCCAGTACTTC

j_gene: TRBJ2-6
v_gene: TRBV13
len: 18
d_gene: .
abundance: .
CDR3aa: CASSLRGGEGIGANVLTF
CDR3nt: TGTGCCAGCAGCTTAAGGGGGGGAGAGGGAATTGGGGCCAACGTCCTGACTTTC

j_gene: TRBJ2-1
v_gene: TRBV9
len: 15
d_gene: .
abundance: .
CDR3aa: CASSPHSEQGYEQFF
CDR3nt: TGTGCCAGCAGCCCCCATTCTGAGCAGGGGTATGAGCAGTTCTTC

j_gene: TRBJ2-3
v_gene: TRBV7-2
len: 14
d_gene: TRBD2
abundance: .
CDR3aa: CAVPKRGTTDTQYF
CDR3nt: TGTGCCGTCCCCAAGCGGGGGACCACAGATACGCAGTATTTT

j_gene: TRBJ2-7
v_gene: TRBV4-3
len: 15
d_gene: TRBD2
abundance: .
CDR3aa: CASSQEWTSVYEQYF
CDR3nt: TGCGCCAGCAGCCAAGAGTGGACTAGCGTCTACGAGCAGTACTTC

j_gene: TRBJ1-1
v_gene: TRBV2
len: 12
d_gene: .
abundance: .
CDR3aa: CAQRMGRAEAFF
CDR3nt: TGTGCCCAAAGAATGGGGAGGGCTGAAGCTTTCTTT

j_gene: TRBJ2-1
v_gene: TRBV27
len: 17
d_gene: TRBD1
abundance: .
CDR3aa: CASRLTPGDRVKNEQFF
CDR3nt: TGTGCCAGCAGGCTGACCCCCGGGGACAGGGTTAAAAATGAGCAGTTCTTC

j_gene: TRBJ2-3
v_gene: TRBV21-1
len: 16
d_gene: .
abundance: .
CDR3aa: CASIPLPRASTDTQYF
CDR3nt: TGTGCCAGCATTCCGCTCCCCAGGGCCAGCACAGATACGCAGTATTTT

j_gene: TRBJ2-7
v_gene: TRBV12-5
len: 14
d_gene: TRBD1
abundance: .
CDR3aa: CASGTGEGDYEQYF
CDR3nt: TGTGCTAGTGGGACAGGGGAAGGGGACTACGAGCAGTACTTC

j_gene: TRBJ2-1
v_gene: TRBV28
len: 15
d_gene: TRBD2
abundance: few
CDR3aa: CASGLIGLAYNEQFF
CDR3nt: TGTGCCAGCGGATTGATCGGACTAGCTTACAATGAGCAGTTCTTC

j_gene: TRBJ1-4
v_gene: TRBV15
len: 14
d_gene: TRBD1
abundance: .
CDR3aa: CATSRDRGREKLFF
CDR3nt: TGTGCCACCAGCAGGGACAGGGGCCGGGAAAAACTGTTTTTT

j_gene: TRBJ1-1
v_gene: TRBV5-5
len: 11
d_gene: .
abundance: once
CDR3aa: CASSLTAEAFF
CDR3nt: TGTGCCAGCAGCTTGACAGCAGAGGCTTTCTTT

j_gene: TRBJ1-2
v_gene: TRBV29-1
len: 10
d_gene: .
abundance: .
CDR3aa: CSVKGVGYTF
CDR3nt: TGCAGCGTTAAGGGGGTCGGCTACACCTTC

j_gene: TRBJ2-1
v_gene: TRBV7-9
len: 14
d_gene: TRBD2
abundance: medium-sized
CDR3aa: CASSLGGLGAEQFF
CDR3nt: TGTGCCAGCAGCTTAGGGGGACTAGGTGCTGAGCAGTTCTTC

j_gene: TRBJ1-1
v_gene: TRBV7-2
len: 13
d_gene: .
abundance: .
CDR3aa: CASSLSRNTEAFF
CDR3nt: TGTGCCAGCAGCTTATCCAGAAACACTGAAGCTTTCTTT

j_gene: TRBJ1-5
v_gene: TRBV7-8
len: 16
d_gene: .
abundance: few
CDR3aa: CASSYSHRYSNQPQHF
CDR3nt: TGTGCCAGCAGCTACTCTCACCGATATAGCAATCAGCCCCAGCATTTT

j_gene: TRBJ2-7
v_gene: TRBV9
len: 16
d_gene: TRBD2
abundance: .
CDR3aa: CASSGGGGRRPYEQYF
CDR3nt: TGTGCCAGCAGCGGCGGGGGGGGGAGGAGACCCTACGAGCAGTACTTC

j_gene: TRBJ1-3
v_gene: TRBV29-1
len: 18
d_gene: TRBD1
abundance: .
CDR3aa: CSVEDRRDRGYRGNTIYF
CDR3nt: TGCAGCGTTGAAGATCGTCGGGACAGGGGCTACAGGGGAAACACCATATATTTT

j_gene: TRBJ1-2
v_gene: TRBV7-9
len: 14
d_gene: TRBD1
abundance: once
CDR3aa: CASSVPGQGYGYTF
CDR3nt: TGTGCCAGCAGCGTGCCGGGACAGGGCTATGGCTACACCTTC

j_gene: TRBJ2-7
v_gene: TRBV9
len: 11
d_gene: TRBD2
abundance: .
CDR3aa: CASGGVDEQYF
CDR3nt: TGTGCCAGCGGGGGGGTCGACGAGCAGTACTTC

j_gene: TRBJ1-2
v_gene: TRBV5-4
len: 16
d_gene: .
abundance: .
CDR3aa: CASGLHIPGKTYGYTF
CDR3nt: TGTGCCAGCGGTTTGCACATACCAGGAAAGACCTATGGCTACACCTTC

j_gene: TRBJ2-3
v_gene: TRBV30
len: 15
d_gene: TRBD1
abundance: .
CDR3aa: CAWSVRTGGIDTQYF
CDR3nt: TGTGCCTGGAGTGTACGAACAGGGGGCATAGATACGCAGTATTTT

j_gene: TRBJ2-7
v_gene: TRBV7-9
len: 14
d_gene: TRBD2
abundance: .
CDR3aa: CASSVTSGSLEQYF
CDR3nt: TGTGCCAGCAGCGTGACTAGCGGGAGCCTCGAGCAGTACTTC

j_gene: TRBJ1-3
v_gene: TRBV7-6
len: 16
d_gene: TRBD1
abundance: .
CDR3aa: CASSLAVSGGGNTIYF
CDR3nt: TGTGCCAGCAGCTTAGCGGTTTCAGGGGGGGGAAACACCATATATTTT

j_gene: TRBJ1-2
v_gene: TRBV7-2
len: 21
d_gene: TRBD1
abundance: .
CDR3aa: CASSLARLRDSPGRESYGYTF
CDR3nt: TGTGCCAGCAGCTTAGCCCGACTAAGGGACAGCCCTGGACGGGAGTCCTATGGCTACACCTTC

j_gene: TRBJ2-1
v_gene: TRBV9
len: 13
d_gene: .
abundance: once
CDR3aa: CASSVELGDEQFF
CDR3nt: TGTGCCAGCAGCGTAGAACTAGGAGATGAGCAGTTCTTC

j_gene: TRBJ1-1
v_gene: TRBV7-9
len: 12
d_gene: .
abundance: .
CDR3aa: CASSLGAGDAFF
CDR3nt: TGTGCCAGCAGCTTAGGCGCGGGGGATGCTTTCTTT